This record covers a single TCR beta chain. This sample is part of a study of blood T cell repertoires in COVID-19. Study in general: Spain, Italy and the United States supplied samples that represented acute and convalescent COVID-19. PBMCs, B-cell-depleted T cells, or T cells provided the cDNA or gDNA that made up the material.

Participant ages covered roughly 18 to 89 years across 25 or so US areas. In the study's own analysis: Cell counts per sample came from amplifying reference gene primers. Clones were read by immunoSEQ multiplex PCR, and TCRdb kept only the in-frame ones, dropping some. The V and J calls and clone size are taken from that table; D and trimming were inferred from the DNA. The sample holds 340,000 or so clones, 80% to 90% seen once. The CDR3 consists of 15 residues. In germline, CDR1 is KGHSH, CDR2 LQKENI. V trimming: 6 bases; J trimming: 7 bases; junction bases outside the gene matches: 12. This chain connects TRBV18 to TRBJ2-4; 7 bases are a match to TRBD1. Sequencing was performed on PBMCs or T cells enriched from blood (not recorded which). The clonotype comes from a woman between 40 and 55 years old with acute COVID-19. For the CDR3, the DNA is TGTGCCAGCTCTCAACTCGACAGGGTCAGCAACATTCAGTACTTC. Encoded protein: CASSQLDRVSNIQYF.